The present T cell receptor beta chain was sequenced within a study of blood T cell repertoires in COVID-19. The CDR3 runs 15 residues. V was clipped by 5 bases and J by 4 bases; unmatched bases: 5. Germline V gives CDR1 MNHEY, CDR2 SVGEGT. Assay: immunoSEQ multiplex PCR; the TCRdb copy retains only in-frame clones and omits some. The repertoire consists of about 170,000 clones, with 65% to 80% occurring once and the leading ten covering around a fifth. This chain connects TRBV6-2 or TRBV6-3 to TRBJ2-1; 10 nucleotides agree with TRBD2. The source material was PBMCs or T cells enriched from blood (not recorded which). This TCR was sampled from a woman in her 70s in a cohort exposed to, infected with or recovered from COVID-19 (not recorded which). Here the CDR3 DNA reads TGTGCCAGCAGTCTACTAGCGGGGTCATACAATGAGCAGTTCTTC. This encodes CASSLLAGSYNEQFF.